This is a list of T cell receptor beta chains from one sample in a study of T cell responses to AZD1222 COVID-19 vaccine. Sequencing used immunoSEQ multiplex PCR; TCRdb keeps in-frame clones, though not all of them. Of approximately 150,000 clones in the sample, around 89% were seen once. This material consisted of peripheral blood, taken 28 days after the second AZD1222 dose. The receptors derive from an adult who received the AZD1222 COVID-19 vaccine. CDR3s include the opening cysteine and the closing phenylalanine or tryptophan.

>TRBV7-9|TRBJ1-4
CATSQGLGEKLFF
>TRBV10-3|TRBJ2-7
CAIRTNYEQYF
>TRBV2|TRBJ2-7
CASRDHLTYEQYF
>TRBV27|TRBJ1-2
CASSISGGNYGYTF
>TRBV4-2|TRBJ1-6
CASSQDLGAGSYNSPLHF
>TRBV24-1|TRBJ2-1
CATSEGSGVPYNEQFF
>TRBV5-6|TRBJ1-5
CASSLGLNQPQHF
>TRBV4-1|TRBJ1-5
CASSQGGDNSNQPQHF
>TRBV20-1|TRBJ2-5
CSAISETQYF
>TRBV6-5|TRBJ1-5
CASISRAMEPQHF
>TRBV18|TRBJ2-3
CASSPPGQTQITQYF
>TRBV7-8|TRBJ1-2
CASSLRAAEGGYTF
>TRBV7-8|TRBJ2-7
CASSVDRDDEQYF
>TRBV30|TRBJ1-5
CAWKQRGVGQPQHF
>TRBV7-2|TRBJ1-6
CASSLARDKSPLHF
>TRBV21-1|TRBJ1-6
CARPLGSPLHF